Below are 10 T cell receptor beta chains sequenced from a single sample in a study of vaccination effects on CD4 cells after COVID-19. Antigen-specific CD4+ T cell clonotypes were called by their expansion after viral peptide-pool culture in ViraFEST. An approximately nine-day culture period preceded the isolation of CD4+ T cells. Confirmation by PCR established that the person had SARS-CoV-2 infection between March and December 2020. Each participant received a vaccine that was either BNT162b2 or mRNA-1273, given as two doses. Libraries were prepared by immunoSEQ multiplex PCR; TCRdb keeps only in-frame clonotypes and omits some of them. The sample yields about 14,000 clones, over 70% seen once. Which antigens these TCRs recognize remains unknown. The sample consisted of CD4+ T cells from PBMCs cultured with SARS-CoV-2 spike peptides, taken after COVID-19 vaccination. The receptors stem from a human donor who had a prior SARS-CoV-2 infection.

J is TRBJ2-1 and V is TRBV5-6; D is uncertain. V lost 0 bases and J 9 bases, leaving 10 bases between the germline ends. Germline V lookup: CDR1 SGHDT, CDR2 YYEEEE. This CDR3 spans 13 amino acids. CDR3 in DNA: TGTGCCAGCAGCTTGGTCCAAATGGGTGAGCAGTTCTTC. This codes for CASSLVQMGEQFF.

The J gene is TRBJ1-5, the V gene TRBV30, with no clear D. This CDR3 has 14 amino acids. V was trimmed by 1 base and J by 3 bases, leaving 10 bases between them. Germline assignment: CDR1 GTSNPN and CDR2 SVGIG (reference sequence). CDR3 in DNA: TGTGCCTGGAGTGCCGGACGGAACAATCAGCCCCAGCATTTT. Protein product: CAWSAGRNNQPQHF.

This sequence joins TRBV29-1 and TRBJ1-5, with TRBD1 as a possible D gene (5 bases). This CDR3 has 16 residues. The V end was cut by 2 bases, the J end by 7 bases, with 21 bases between. Germline V gene sequence: CDR1 SQVTM, CDR2 ANQGSEA. CDR3 bases: TGCAGCGTTGAATCCCTGGGCAGGGACGCTCTGCAGCCCCAGCATTTT. It translates to CSVESLGRDALQPQHF.

The chain couples TRBV5-4 to TRBJ1-4, with D perhaps matching TRBD1 (6 bases). Trimming left V 4 bases short and J 1 base short, with 14 bases between. Germline CDR1 SGHNT, CDR2 YYREEE (reference sequence). This CDR3 spans 16 amino acids. CDR3 DNA: TGTGCCAGCAGCAAGCAATCACAGGGAACTAATGAAAAACTGTTTTTT. Translated: CASSKQSQGTNEKLFF.

This sequence joins TRBV2 and TRBJ1-4; a weak D match, TRBD1 (5 bases). Germline V gene sequence: CDR1 SNHLY, CDR2 FYNNEI. There are 16 residues in the CDR3. With 6 bases removed from V and 0 bases from J, the gap between germline ends came to 14 bases. CDR3 in amino acids: CASSPTEIATNEKLFF. Written as DNA, the CDR3 is TGTGCCAGCAGCCCGACAGAAATCGCAACTAATGAAAAACTGTTTTTT.

The gene calls are TRBV15 and TRBJ2-1; 7 bases agree with TRBD2. There are 20 residues in the CDR3. Germline V gene sequence: CDR1 LNHNV, CDR2 YYDKDF (reference sequence). V shed 2 bases, J shed 5 bases, and the junction held 21 bases outside the gene matches. Here the CDR3 DNA reads TGTGCCACCAGCAGATCTCCAACCTGGGGAGCGGGGACGGTGAACAATGAGCAGTTCTTC. This sequence encodes CATSRSPTWGAGTVNNEQFF.

A few counts support this clone. The V and J genes are TRBV7-6 and TRBJ2-1; D uncertain. The CDR3 length is 16 residues. Germline values: CDR1 SGHVS, CDR2 FNYEAQ. Trimming pared 6 bases from V and 5 bases from J, leaving 20 bases between. The CDR3 region has the DNA TGTGCCAGCAGTTCTCCGCTCGGGTACAAGGACAATGAGCAGTTCTTC. This sequence encodes CASSSPLGYKDNEQFF.

V gene TRBV5-1 combines with J gene TRBJ1-1; TRBD1 might be the D (6 bases). This CDR3 is built from 14 residues. The V gene's germline CDR1 is SGHRS and CDR2 YFSETQ. Trimming took off 5 bases at V and 1 base at J, with 12 bases between the two ends. CDR3 coding DNA: TGCGCCAGCAGACAGACAGGTTCGAACACTGAAGCTTTCTTT. Its protein product is CASRQTGSNTEAFF.

This sequence joins TRBV10-3 and TRBJ2-1, with 8 bases aligning to TRBD2. J was trimmed by 7 bases and V by 6 bases; bases with no gene match: 14. The CDR3 totals 16 residues. The germline V gene encodes CDR1 ENHRY and CDR2 SYGVKD. CDR3 sequence: CAIRQRGTSGMNEQFF. DNA of the CDR3: TGTGCCATCAGGCAACGTGGCACTAGCGGCATGAATGAGCAGTTCTTC.

V gene TRBV9 combines with J gene TRBJ2-3; D is ambiguous. CDR1 and CDR2 (germline): SGDLS, YYNGEE. Trimming removed 5 bases at V and 2 bases at J, with 12 bases between. The CDR3 covers 14 residues. The CDR3 DNA reads as TGTGCCAGCAGTCCTAGGATGAACACAGATACGCAGTATTTT. Residues: CASSPRMNTDTQYF.